Listed below are T cell receptor beta chains from one sample, sequenced in a study of T-cell memory formation after mild COVID-19. One entry per CDR3 protein results from TCRdb running MiXCR on the 5' RACE reads. The repertoire holds 260,000 or so distinct CDR3 sequences, with approximately 16% as singletons. The sample was PBMCs or a T cell subset sorted from them (not recorded which). The source of these receptors is a young man who had mild COVID-19 (a few samples of this study predate the infection). Cell type and time point are not known. Each CDR3 is given with its conserved first and last residue. D genes are given only for firm matches. The size field is filled for only some rows; it gives once, few, many or a size class.

D,J,size,V,length,CDR3,DNA
.,TRBJ2-7,.,TRBV4-2,12,CASSQVGREQYF,TGTGCCAGCAGCCAGGTGGGGCGCGAGCAGTACTTC
.,TRBJ2-7,.,TRBV19,15,CASSIAPKASYEQYF,TGTGCCAGTAGTATTGCCCCAAAAGCCTCCTACGAGCAGTACTTC
.,TRBJ2-2,few,TRBV5-1,15,CASSLTDSNTGELFF,TGCGCCAGCAGTCTTACAGACTCGAACACCGGGGAGCTGTTTTTT
.,TRBJ1-6,few,TRBV19,14,CASSMRPYNSPLHF,TGTGCCAGTAGTATGCGACCATATAATTCACCCCTCCACTTT
.,TRBJ2-5,once,TRBV7-2,15,CASSLEFRVFDTQYF,TGTGCCAGCAGCTTAGAGTTCCGGGTATTCGATACCCAGTACTTC
.,TRBJ1-5,.,TRBV27,15,CASRLTPGSNQPQHF,TGTGCCAGCAGGCTGACACCTGGATCAAATCAGCCCCAGCATTTT
TRBD2,TRBJ2-1,.,TRBV9,16,CASSVVASGSFIEQFF,TGTGCCAGCAGCGTAGTCGCCAGCGGGAGTTTCATTGAGCAGTTCTTC
TRBD1,TRBJ2-3,many,TRBV24-1,15,CATSDSQGARDTQYF,TGTGCCACCAGTGATTCCCAGGGGGCCAGAGATACGCAGTATTTT
.,TRBJ2-3,.,TRBV29-1,14,CSVVLTDPVDTQYF,TGCAGCGTCGTACTGACTGACCCTGTGGATACGCAGTATTTT
.,TRBJ2-4,.,TRBV10-3,15,CAISARGIAKNIQYF,TGTGCCATCAGTGCCCGTGGAATAGCCAAAAACATTCAGTACTTC
TRBD1,TRBJ1-3,.,TRBV4-1,15,CASSGQGLTGNTIYF,TGCGCCAGCAGCGGACAGGGGCTCACTGGAAACACCATATATTTT
TRBD1,TRBJ2-5,few,TRBV10-3,13,CAIRDSNGETQYF,TGTGCCATAAGGGACAGCAATGGGGAGACCCAGTACTTC
TRBD1,TRBJ2-7,many,TRBV5-1,15,CASSPWTGSSYEQYF,TGCGCCAGCAGCCCCTGGACAGGAAGCTCCTACGAGCAGTACTTC
.,TRBJ2-1,.,TRBV20-1,15,CSVRDGASSYNEQFF,TGCAGTGTCCGTGACGGGGCAAGCTCCTACAATGAGCAGTTCTTC
.,TRBJ2-3,few,TRBV7-8,16,CASSLVGRAQGDTQYF,TGTGCCAGCAGCTTAGTCGGTCGTGCACAGGGAGATACGCAGTATTTT
.,TRBJ1-6,few,TRBV20-1,15,CSARDRLIRSSPLHF,TGCAGTGCTAGAGATCGGTTAATCCGGAGTTCACCCCTCCACTTT
TRBD2,TRBJ2-7,.,TRBV6-2/TRBV6-3,13,CASTQSGTYEQYF,TGTGCCAGCACCCAAAGCGGGACCTACGAGCAGTACTTC
.,TRBJ2-6,few,TRBV5-5,16,CASSLASGVGANVLTF,TGTGCCAGCAGCTTGGCCTCAGGGGTTGGGGCCAACGTCCTGACTTTC
.,TRBJ1-5,.,TRBV6-6,15,CASSLAGTPDQPQHF,TGTGCCAGCAGTCTAGCCGGGACACCCGATCAGCCCCAGCATTTT
.,TRBJ2-5,.,TRBV6-2/TRBV6-3,14,CASSSWGVLETQYF,TGTGCCAGCAGTTCTTGGGGGGTTTTGGAGACCCAGTACTTC
.,TRBJ1-2,medium-sized,TRBV12-3/TRBV12-4,13,CASSFNSLRGYTF,TGTGCCAGCAGTTTTAACAGCTTGAGGGGCTACACCTTC
.,TRBJ2-1,few,TRBV7-2,16,CASSSYSGTFDNEQFF,TGTGCCAGCAGCTCATACTCCGGGACCTTTGACAATGAGCAGTTCTTC
.,TRBJ2-3,few,TRBV7-8,14,CASSLWPSADTQYF,TGTGCCAGCAGCTTATGGCCTAGTGCAGATACGCAGTATTTT
.,TRBJ1-1,few,TRBV6-6,14,CASSYEGFGTEAFF,TGTGCCAGCAGTTACGAGGGTTTTGGCACTGAAGCTTTCTTT
.,TRBJ2-6,.,TRBV7-2,15,CASSFGASGANVLTF,TGTGCCAGCAGCTTTGGGGCCTCTGGGGCCAACGTCCTGACTTTC
.,TRBJ2-1,few,TRBV7-3,14,CASMLGVGLSEQFF,TGTGCCAGCATGCTAGGTGTGGGGTTAAGTGAGCAGTTCTTC
.,TRBJ2-3,few,TRBV20-1,12,CSASRFTDTQYF,TGCAGTGCTTCGCGCTTTACAGATACGCAGTATTTT
TRBD1,TRBJ1-5,few,TRBV25-1,15,CASSASTGTDQPQHF,TGTGCCAGCAGTGCCTCGACAGGGACTGATCAGCCCCAGCATTTT
.,TRBJ2-3,few,TRBV5-1,15,CASSAGAPSTDTQYF,TGCGCCAGCAGCGCAGGGGCGCCGAGTACAGATACGCAGTATTTT
TRBD2,TRBJ2-5,.,TRBV15,15,CATSRSTGGAETQYF,TGTGCCACCAGCCGCTCCACCGGGGGGGCTGAGACCCAGTACTTC
.,TRBJ1-5,few,TRBV5-1,14,CASSQGQSNQPQHF,TGCGCCAGCAGCCAAGGACAGTCAAATCAGCCCCAGCATTTT
.,TRBJ2-3,.,TRBV5-1,16,CASSTGTRPDTDTQYF,TGCGCCAGCAGCACTGGGACTCGCCCTGACACAGATACGCAGTATTTT